This TCR beta chain emerged from a study of T cells in Graves' hyperthyroidism and ophthalmopathy. As for the study in general: The authors collected peripheral blood at initial diagnosis, before any treatment.

On this clonotype itself: Its specificity is unknown.

General study results and limits: The majority of expanded thyroid clonotypes above 0.001 also appeared in blood.

V gave up 3 bases and J gave up 5 bases; unmatched junction bases: 9. The CDR3 has 16 residues. The V gene's germline CDR1 is SGHRS and CDR2 YFSETQ. The source material, RNA transcripts, was used to amplify TCR beta CDR3 regions. The HTBI set primed first-round TCR CDR3 RT-PCR. From the multiplex PCR reads, TCRdb called clonotypes with MiXCR, one entry per CDR3 protein. The sample has some 350,000 distinct CDR3 sequences; roughly 13% are singletons. This sequence was found in a middle-aged woman with Graves' ophthalmopathy. The sample taken for sequencing was blood. The chain is built from TRBV5-1 and TRBJ2-5, with 11 bases that match TRBD2. CDR3 DNA: TGCGCCAGCAGCTACACTAGCGGGAGTAGTGGCGAGACCCAGTACTTC. Translating it yields CASSYTSGSSGETQYF.